This T cell receptor (beta chain) was observed in a study of beta chain features in type 1 diabetes. Study-wide findings and caveats: Within each of all four CD4+ subsets, Type 1 diabetes patients had TCRB CDR3s that were moderately but significantly shorter. The question of HLA type influencing TCRB rearrangement was one that remained unresolved here.

Central memory, naive, regulatory and stem cell-like memory CD4+ cells were sorted by CD45RO/CCR7/CD25/CD127/CD95/CD27. Each of the sorted populations had a purity greater than 95%. This clone was observed a few times. Antigen specificity is unknown. V was shortened by 3 bases and J by 4 bases, with 9 bases between the two germline ends. The length of the CDR3 is 13 residues. The germline gives CDR1 SGHNT, CDR2 YENEEA. Expressed TCRB transcripts were sequenced after all isolated RNA was converted to cDNA. Only in-frame clones appear in the TCRdb table, and some are missing; sequencing was by immunoSEQ multiplex PCR. The sample lists some 290,000 clones; around 24% were seen once.

This receptor was identified in a woman in her 30s with type 1 diabetes. The sequenced sample was naive CD4+ T cells from blood. This sequence joins TRBV11-3 and TRBJ1-2, with a weak D call TRBD1 (6 bases). The CDR3 region has the DNA TGTGCCAGCAGCTTCACAGGGTCCTATGGCTACACCTTC. Residues: CASSFTGSYGYTF.